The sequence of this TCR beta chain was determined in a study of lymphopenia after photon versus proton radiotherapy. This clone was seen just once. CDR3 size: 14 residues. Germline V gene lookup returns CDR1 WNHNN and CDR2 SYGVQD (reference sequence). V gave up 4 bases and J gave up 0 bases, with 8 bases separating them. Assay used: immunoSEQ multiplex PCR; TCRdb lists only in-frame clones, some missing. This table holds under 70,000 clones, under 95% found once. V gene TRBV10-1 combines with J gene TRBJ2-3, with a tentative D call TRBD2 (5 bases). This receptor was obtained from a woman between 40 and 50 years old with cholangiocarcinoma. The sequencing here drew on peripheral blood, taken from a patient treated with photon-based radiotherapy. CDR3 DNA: TGCGCCAGCAGTGTCGGCGGGAGCACAGATACGCAGTATTTT. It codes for CASSVGGSTDTQYF.